Following are 3 T cell receptor beta chains from one sample sequenced in a study of shared clonotypes between healthy human individuals. Naive CD8 cells lacked CD45RO and underwent positive selection for CCR7, leaving out terminally differentiated effector memory CD45RA+ cells. Method: immunoSEQ multiplex PCR; TCRdb's copy keeps in-frame clones and lacks some. Altogether about 680,000 clones are present, roughly 94% being singletons, with the ten largest covering roughly 24%. Sequencing input: naive CD8+ T cells sorted from blood. The receptors were sampled from a young man in good health.

This chain connects TRBV28 to TRBJ2-7; 7 positions agree with TRBD2. The CDR3 spans 18 residues. The V gene end was trimmed by 5 bases and the J gene end by 4 bases; junction bases not matched to a gene: 20. Germline CDR1 MDHEN, CDR2 SYDVKM. The CDR3 DNA reads as TGTGCCAGCAGTCAAACCCCGGACACATCGGGGGGATCATACGAGCAGTACTTC. This codes for CASSQTPDTSGGSYEQYF.

The chain links TRBV20-1 to TRBJ2-3, with no clear D. Trimming removed 0 bases from V and 6 bases from J, with 4 bases in between. Germline assignment: CDR1 DFQATT and CDR2 SNEGSKA (reference sequence). The CDR3 has 11 residues. The CDR3: CSARDGDTQYF. CDR3 DNA: TGCAGTGCTAGAGACGGGGATACGCAGTATTTT.

Only one count was recorded for this clone. The J gene is TRBJ2-3, the V gene TRBV7-2, with TRBD2 as a possible D gene (5 bases). The CDR3 length is 17 residues. The germline gives CDR1 SGHTA, CDR2 FQGNSA. V was clipped by 5 bases and J by 1 base, with 19 bases between them. In DNA form, the CDR3 reads TGTGCCAGCAGCCCGGAATTGAGCGGACTTCGCACAGATACGCAGTATTTT. Amino acid sequence: CASSPELSGLRTDTQYF.